One sample yielded the 22 T cell receptor beta chains listed below, sequenced in a study of early T cells in non-severe SARS-CoV-2 infection. TCRdb re-derived calls from the 5' RACE reads in MiXCR, one entry per CDR3 protein. The data hold under 60,000 distinct CDR3 sequences, with 9.3% observed a single time. The sample consisted of whole blood. The receptor set was obtained from an adult who was a healthcare worker with PCR-confirmed SARS-CoV-2 infection or an uninfected control (not recorded which).

The CDR3 sequence is CASREGRAYEQYF. Here the CDR3 DNA reads TGCGCCAGCAGGGAGGGTCGTGCCTACGAGCAGTACTTC. This chain links TRBV10-2 with TRBJ2-7, with TRBD2 as a possible D gene (6 bases). V dropped 6 bases and J dropped 2 bases, with 11 bases sitting between them. This CDR3 has 13 amino acids. Germline values: CDR1 WSHSY, CDR2 SAAADI.

This clonotype showed up many times. The chain uses TRBV14 and TRBJ2-1; D possibly uses TRBD1 or TRBD2 (6 bases each). Germline V gene data show CDR1 as SGHDN and CDR2 as FVKESK. The CDR3 is 18 amino acids. V was pared by 0 bases and J by 1 base, with 16 bases between. The CDR3: CASSQDSYRGGSYNEQFF. The CDR3 coding sequence is TGTGCCAGCAGCCAAGATTCCTATCGAGGGGGGTCCTACAATGAGCAGTTCTTC.

As for this clonotype: An end of the junction differs from the germline gene, which may be a read error. The chain carries TRBV5-1 and TRBJ2-1, with 7 bases matching TRBD2. This CDR3 contains 14 residues. CDR1 and CDR2 from the germline V gene are SGHRS and YFSETQ. The CDR3: CASSFRGDDNEQFF. CDR3 DNA: TGCGCCAGCAGTTTCCGGGGGGATGACAACGAGCAGTTCTTC.

A few counts support this clonotype. The chain links TRBV2 to TRBJ1-1, with D possibly being TRBD1 (5 bases). Trimming pared 8 bases from V and 1 base from J, leaving 11 bases between. In germline, CDR1 is SNHLY, CDR2 FYNNEI. The CDR3 loop spans 13 amino acids. The CDR3 loop reads CASQQEGNTEAFF. The CDR3 region has the DNA TGTGCCAGCCAACAGGAAGGGAACACTGAAGCTTTCTTT.

This clonotype has ten or more counts. The V and J genes are TRBV29-1 and TRBJ1-1, with TRBD1 matching 7 bases. This CDR3 has 14 amino acids. Trimming took 6 bases from V and 3 from J; bases not matched to a gene: 10. Germline values: CDR1 SQVTM, CDR2 ANQGSEA. The CDR3 spells CSVKGGTGDTEAFF. In DNA form, the CDR3 reads TGCAGCGTCAAAGGGGGAACAGGGGACACTGAAGCTTTCTTT.

The chain is built from TRBV30 and TRBJ2-3; D may be TRBD1 or TRBD2 (5 bases each). CDR1 GTSNPN and CDR2 SVGIG come from the germline V gene (reference sequence). The CDR3 covers 15 residues. V dropped 1 base and J dropped 4 bases, with 15 bases sitting between them. Here the CDR3 reads CAWSALGQGSDTQYF. The CDR3 DNA is TGTGCCTGGAGTGCACTAGGGCAGGGTTCAGATACGCAGTATTTT.

V is TRBV12-3 or TRBV12-4 and J is TRBJ1-1; no firm D call. This CDR3 has 13 residues. Trimming took 5 bases from V and 4 from J, leaving 11 bases between them. CDR3 loop: CASSAQWGTEAFF. The CDR3 nucleotides are TGTGCCAGCAGTGCCCAGTGGGGCACTGAAGCTTTCTTT.

The rearrangement joins TRBV5-1 to TRBJ2-5; D possibly corresponds to TRBD1 (6 bases). Germline V gives CDR1 SGHRS, CDR2 YFSETQ. The ends were cut back, 0 bases at V and 4 bases at J, with 10 bases in the middle. CDR3 length equals 14 residues. The chain's CDR3 is CASSLEDSRETQYF. Here the CDR3 DNA reads TGCGCCAGCAGCTTGGAGGACAGTAGAGAGACCCAGTACTTC.

The V gene is TRBV10-3, the J gene TRBJ2-3, with 10 positions matching TRBD2. Germline CDR1 reads ENHRY; CDR2 reads SYGVKD. J gave up 2 bases and V 5 bases, and 10 bases lay outside the gene matches. This CDR3 contains 17 residues. CDR3: CAISPTALAGITDTQYF. The DNA for the CDR3 is TGTGCCATCAGTCCTACAGCACTAGCGGGGATCACAGATACGCAGTATTTT.

This clonotype was detected a few times. The V and J genes are TRBV10-2 and TRBJ2-3; a possible D gene is TRBD1 (6 bases). Germline V CDR1 and CDR2: WSHSY, SAAADI. This CDR3 is 11 amino acids long. CDR3 loop: CATGLLDTQYF. The CDR3, as DNA: TGCGCAACAGGGCTCCTCGATACGCAGTATTTT.

V gene TRBV10-3 combines with J gene TRBJ2-3; D not certain. The V end was cut by 5 bases, the J end by 2 bases, with 11 bases between. CDR3 length: 14 residues. Germline V gene sequence: CDR1 ENHRY, CDR2 SYGVKD. The CDR3 protein is CAISPAVVTDTQYF. The CDR3 DNA sequence: TGTGCCATCAGTCCGGCTGTGGTCACAGATACGCAGTATTTT.

The rearrangement joins TRBV5-6 to TRBJ1-2; D unresolved. V was cut by 0 bases and J by 8 bases, with 11 bases left in between. The CDR3 has 13 amino acids. Germline V lookup: CDR1 SGHDT, CDR2 YYEEEE. The CDR3 reads CASSLEQFGGYTF. The CDR3 DNA reads as TGTGCCAGCAGCTTGGAACAGTTTGGCGGCTACACCTTC.

CDR3: CASSSAGQGQIADTQYF. For the CDR3, the DNA is TGTGCCAGCAGCTCGGCCGGACAGGGCCAGATTGCAGATACGCAGTATTTT. The chain links TRBV5-5 to TRBJ2-3; 8 positions agree with TRBD1. This CDR3 is built from 17 residues. With 3 bases clipped from V and 4 bases from J, the junction kept 13 bases outside the gene matches. Germline CDR1 is SGHKS and CDR2 is YYEKEE (reference sequence). Drawing the rest from reference TRBV5-5 and TRBJ2-3, the complete variable domain is DAGVTQSPTHLIKTRGQQVTLRCSPISGHKSVSWYQQVLGQGPQFIFQYYEKEERGRGNFPDRFSARQFPNYSSELNVNALLLGDSALYLCASSSAGQGQIADTQYFGPGTRLTVL.

This clonotype was seen a few times. The chain employs TRBV7-8 and TRBJ2-7; 12 bases match TRBD2. The V segment lost 2 bases and the J segment 3 bases; nucleotides outside the gene matches: 11. Germline-derived CDR1 and CDR2 are SGHVS and FQNEAQ. The CDR3 runs to 18 residues. The CDR3 here is CASSLITSGGPTLYEQYF. CDR3 in DNA: TGTGCCAGCAGCTTAATAACTAGCGGGGGGCCTACCCTCTACGAGCAGTACTTC.

This clonotype was observed many times. The chain carries TRBV30 and TRBJ2-7, with unresolved D. The germline gives CDR1 GTSNPN, CDR2 SVGIG (reference sequence). This CDR3 spans 14 amino acids. Trimming removed 1 base from V and 3 bases from J, with 13 bases in between. For the CDR3, the DNA is TGTGCCTGGAGTGCCGGGTTTAACGTCTACGAGCAGTACTTC. Protein sequence: CAWSAGFNVYEQYF.

This clonotype occurred a few times. This chain's CDR3 is CASSIDGWALDNEQFF. The CDR3 DNA is TGTGCCAGTAGTATAGACGGCTGGGCCCTCGACAATGAGCAGTTCTTC. This sequence joins TRBV19 and TRBJ2-1, with no clear D. This CDR3 is 16 amino acids long. The germline gives CDR1 LNHDA, CDR2 SQIVND (reference sequence). Deletions cut 0 bases from V and 5 bases from J, with 14 bases between.

The J gene is TRBJ2-2, the V gene TRBV7-2; D not certain. The germline CDR1 and CDR2 sequences are SGHTA and FQGNSA. The length of the CDR3 is 14 residues. V was cut by 4 bases and J by 6 bases, with 12 bases left in between. The CDR3 nucleotides read TGTGCCAGCAGCTCCCAGGCCGGGTCCGGGGAGCTGTTTTTT. Amino acids: CASSSQAGSGELFF.

This clonotype was seen repeatedly, ten times or more. This rearrangement joins TRBV5-1 to TRBJ2-3; D remains ambiguous. CDR1 is SGHRS and CDR2 is YFSETQ in the germline V gene. V lost 0 bases and J 4 bases, leaving 6 bases between the germline ends. The CDR3 runs 13 residues. The CDR3 protein is CASSLVGPDTQYF. CDR3 DNA: TGCGCCAGCAGCTTGGTTGGCCCAGATACGCAGTATTTT.

The chain's CDR3 is CGTLAGVSYNEQFF. CDR3 coding DNA: TGCGGAACTCTAGCGGGGGTGTCCTACAATGAGCAGTTCTTC. The V call is TRBV20-1, the J call TRBJ2-1; 10 positions agree with TRBD2. Germline V gives CDR1 DFQATT, CDR2 SNEGSKA (reference sequence). The CDR3 runs 14 residues.

This clonotype was seen many times. J is TRBJ2-5 and V is TRBV7-9, with D perhaps assigned TRBD1 or TRBD2 (5 bases each). Germline CDR1 and CDR2: SEHNR and FQNEAQ (reference sequence). Trimming removed 5 bases at V and 4 bases at J, with 11 bases between. This CDR3 has 13 residues. Written as DNA, the CDR3 is TGTGCCAGCAGCAGAGGGGCCGTAGAGACCCAGTACTTC. Protein: CASSRGAVETQYF.

This clonotype was detected only a few times. The chain combines TRBV5-5 with TRBJ2-3; no clear D. Germline V gives CDR1 SGHKS, CDR2 YYEKEE (reference sequence). The CDR3 extends over 14 amino acids. The V end lost 1 base, the J end lost 3 bases, and 9 bases lay between the germline ends. The CDR3 nucleotides read TGTGCCAGCAGCTTGCGCTTCGGGACAGATACGCAGTATTTT. Protein: CASSLRFGTDTQYF.

This clonotype was seen at least ten times. V usage is TRBV11-2 and J usage is TRBJ2-4; 11 positions match TRBD2. Unmatched junction bases numbered 7, after V lost 4 bases and J lost 2 bases. Germline loops: CDR1 SGHAT, CDR2 FQNNGV. The CDR3 consists of 17 residues. In DNA form, the CDR3 reads TGTGCCAGCAGCTCCATAGCGGGGGGGCTATCCAAAAACATTCAGTACTTC. Encoded protein: CASSSIAGGLSKNIQYF.